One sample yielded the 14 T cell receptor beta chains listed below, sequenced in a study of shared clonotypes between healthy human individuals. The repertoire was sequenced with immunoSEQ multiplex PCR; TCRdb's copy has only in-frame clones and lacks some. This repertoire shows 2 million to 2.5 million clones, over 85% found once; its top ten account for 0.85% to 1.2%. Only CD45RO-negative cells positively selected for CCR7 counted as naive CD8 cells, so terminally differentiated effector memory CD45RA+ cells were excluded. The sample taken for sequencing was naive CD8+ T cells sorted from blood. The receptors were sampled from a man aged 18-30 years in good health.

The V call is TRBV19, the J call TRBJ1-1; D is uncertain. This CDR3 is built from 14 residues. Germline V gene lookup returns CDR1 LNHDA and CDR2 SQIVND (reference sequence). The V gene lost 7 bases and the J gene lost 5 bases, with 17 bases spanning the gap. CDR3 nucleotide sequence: TGTGCCAGTATCCCACGTCTGTCGGGAACTGAAGCTTTCTTT. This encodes CASIPRLSGTEAFF.

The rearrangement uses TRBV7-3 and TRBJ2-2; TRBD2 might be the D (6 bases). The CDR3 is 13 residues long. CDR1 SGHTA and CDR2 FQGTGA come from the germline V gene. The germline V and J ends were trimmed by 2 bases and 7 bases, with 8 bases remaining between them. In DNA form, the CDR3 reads TGTGCCAGCAGCTTAGAGGGAGGCGGGGAGCTGTTTTTT. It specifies CASSLEGGGELFF.

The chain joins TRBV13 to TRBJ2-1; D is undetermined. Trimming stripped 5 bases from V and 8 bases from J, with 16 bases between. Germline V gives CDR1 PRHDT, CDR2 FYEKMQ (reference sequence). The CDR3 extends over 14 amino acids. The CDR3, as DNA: TGTGCCAGCAGCCCTCCGGACCCCAATGATGAGCAGTTCTTC. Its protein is CASSPPDPNDEQFF.

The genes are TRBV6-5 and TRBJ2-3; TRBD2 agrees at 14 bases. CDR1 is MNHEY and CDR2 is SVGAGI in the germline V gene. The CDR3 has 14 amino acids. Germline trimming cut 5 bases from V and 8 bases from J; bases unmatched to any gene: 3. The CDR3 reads CASSGLAGGGTQYF. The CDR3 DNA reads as TGTGCCAGCAGTGGACTAGCGGGGGGCGGTACGCAGTATTTT.

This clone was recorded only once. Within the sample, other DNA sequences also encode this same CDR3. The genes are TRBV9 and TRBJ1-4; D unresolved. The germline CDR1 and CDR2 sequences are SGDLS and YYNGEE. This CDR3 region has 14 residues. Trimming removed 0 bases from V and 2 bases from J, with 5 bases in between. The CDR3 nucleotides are TGTGCCAGCAGCGTAGGTGGTACTAATGAAAAACTGTTTTTT. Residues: CASSVGGTNEKLFF.

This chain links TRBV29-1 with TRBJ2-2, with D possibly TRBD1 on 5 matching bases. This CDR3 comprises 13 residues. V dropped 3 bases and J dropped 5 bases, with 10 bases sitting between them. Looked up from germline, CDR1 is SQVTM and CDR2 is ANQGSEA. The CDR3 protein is CSVDLQGTGELFF. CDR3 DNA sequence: TGCAGCGTTGATTTGCAGGGAACCGGGGAGCTGTTTTTT.

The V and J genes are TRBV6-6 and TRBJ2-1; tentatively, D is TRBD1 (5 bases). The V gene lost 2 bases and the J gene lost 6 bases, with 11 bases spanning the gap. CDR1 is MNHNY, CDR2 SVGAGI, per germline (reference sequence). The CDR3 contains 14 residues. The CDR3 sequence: CASSYTGSGNEQFF. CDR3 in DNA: TGTGCCAGCAGTTACACAGGATCAGGCAATGAGCAGTTCTTC.

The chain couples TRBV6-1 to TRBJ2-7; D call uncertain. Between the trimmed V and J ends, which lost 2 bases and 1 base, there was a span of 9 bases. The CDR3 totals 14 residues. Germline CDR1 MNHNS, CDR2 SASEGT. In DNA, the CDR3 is TGTGCCAGCAGTGAAACTGGTCCTTCCTACGAGCAGTACTTC. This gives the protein CASSETGPSYEQYF.

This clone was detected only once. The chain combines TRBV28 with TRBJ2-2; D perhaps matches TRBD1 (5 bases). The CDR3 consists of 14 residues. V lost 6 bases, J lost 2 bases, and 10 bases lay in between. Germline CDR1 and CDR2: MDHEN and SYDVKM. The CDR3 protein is CASSLGPNTGELFF. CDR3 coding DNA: TGTGCCAGCAGCCTGGGGCCAAACACCGGGGAGCTGTTTTTT.

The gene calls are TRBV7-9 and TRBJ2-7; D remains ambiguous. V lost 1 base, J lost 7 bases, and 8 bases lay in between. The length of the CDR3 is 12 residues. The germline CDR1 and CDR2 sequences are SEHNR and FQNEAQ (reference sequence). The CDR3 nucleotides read TGTGCCAGCAGCTTAGTGCCTGCGGAGCAGTACTTC. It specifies CASSLVPAEQYF.

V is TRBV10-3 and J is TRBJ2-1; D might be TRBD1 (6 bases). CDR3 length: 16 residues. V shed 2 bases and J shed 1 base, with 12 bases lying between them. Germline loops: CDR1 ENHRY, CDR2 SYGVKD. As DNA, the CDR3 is TGTGCCATCAGTGAGGCGACAGGATCTTCCTACAATGAGCAGTTCTTC. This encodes CAISEATGSSYNEQFF.

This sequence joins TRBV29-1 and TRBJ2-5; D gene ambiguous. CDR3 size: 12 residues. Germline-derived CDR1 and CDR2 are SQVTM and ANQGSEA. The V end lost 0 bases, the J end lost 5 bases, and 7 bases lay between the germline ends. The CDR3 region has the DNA TGCAGCGTTGAAGATCTCGAGGAGACCCAGTACTTC. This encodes CSVEDLEETQYF.

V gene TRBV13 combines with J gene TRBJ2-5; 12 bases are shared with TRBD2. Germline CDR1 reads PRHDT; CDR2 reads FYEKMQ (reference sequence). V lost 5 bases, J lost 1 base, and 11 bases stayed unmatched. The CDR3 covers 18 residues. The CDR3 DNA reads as TGTGCCAGCAGCCCCCCGACTAGCGGGAGAACGGGCCAAGAGACCCAGTACTTC. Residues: CASSPPTSGRTGQETQYF.

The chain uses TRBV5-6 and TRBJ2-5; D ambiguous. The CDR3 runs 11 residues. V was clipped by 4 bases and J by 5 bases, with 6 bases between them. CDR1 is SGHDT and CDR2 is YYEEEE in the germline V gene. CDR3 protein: CASSIDETQYF. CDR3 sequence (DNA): TGTGCCAGCAGCATCGATGAGACCCAGTACTTC.